This T cell receptor beta chain was recorded in a study of blood T cell repertoires in COVID-19. In this sample, this clone turned up once. The Seattle site enrolled patients during active infection and followed them longitudinally. This CDR3 comprises 15 residues. Germline-derived CDR1 and CDR2 are MNHEY and SVGAGI. V lost 6 bases to trimming and J lost 5 bases, with 19 bases between them. The assay was immunoSEQ multiplex PCR, and TCRdb's table has in-frame clones only and misses some. The sample has roughly 410,000 clones, around 91% seen once. The clonotype originates from a woman between 40 and 55 years old with COVID-19, enrolled during active disease. The rearrangement joins TRBV6-5 to TRBJ1-1; TRBD1 might be the D (5 bases). Sequenced input: peripheral blood. The DNA of the CDR3 is TGTGCCAGCAGCCCCAATTCCTACAGGCCGACTGAAGCTTTCTTT. It codes for CASSPNSYRPTEAFF.